A single sample is the source of the 27 T cell receptor beta chains below, sequenced in a study of beta chain features in type 1 diabetes. Expressed TCRB transcripts got sequenced, as all isolated RNA was reverse transcribed. Clones were sequenced by immunoSEQ multiplex PCR, and TCRdb holds only the in-frame ones, with some missing. This sample has fewer than 650,000 clones; roughly 16% occur once, and the top ten carry more than 0.08%. Input material: naive CD4+ T cells from blood. Every receptor here comes from a man aged 18 to 35 in good health.

The chain joins TRBV29-1 to TRBJ2-2, with a weak D call TRBD2 (5 bases). V was clipped by 4 bases and J by 2 bases, with 14 bases between them. Germline-derived CDR1 and CDR2 are SQVTM and ANQGSEA. CDR3 length: 15 amino acids. CDR3 sequence (DNA): TGCAGCGTTGTAGTCGCGGGTTCAAACACCGGGGAGCTGTTTTTT. Encoded protein: CSVVVAGSNTGELFF.

There are a few counts of this clone. The V and J genes are TRBV9 and TRBJ2-2; D gene uncertain. V gave up 3 bases and J gave up 3 bases, with 15 bases separating them. Germline loops: CDR1 SGDLS, CDR2 YYNGEE. The CDR3 sequence is 16 residues long. Here the CDR3 reads CASSETPTADTGELFF. The CDR3 region has the DNA TGTGCCAGCAGCGAGACACCTACCGCGGACACCGGGGAGCTGTTTTTT.

This clone was counted only a few times. The chain links TRBV7-9 to TRBJ1-6; 8 positions match TRBD1. The germline V gene encodes CDR1 SEHNR and CDR2 FQNEAQ (reference sequence). The trim removed 5 bases at V and 9 bases at J, leaving 9 bases unmatched. This CDR3 has 15 amino acids. The CDR3 reads CASSAATGDASPLHF. The CDR3, as DNA: TGTGCCAGCAGCGCCGCGACAGGGGATGCTTCACCCCTCCACTTT.

As for this clone: The identical CDR3 is also encoded by other nucleotide sequences in the sample. V usage is TRBV5-1 and J usage is TRBJ1-1, with unresolved D. The CDR3 has 13 residues. CDR1 SGHRS and CDR2 YFSETQ come from the germline V gene. V lost 2 bases and J lost 5, with 10 bases in between. The CDR3 coding sequence is TGCGCCAGCAGCTTTAAGGGTGGGACTGAAGCTTTCTTT. As protein: CASSFKGGTEAFF.

This clone turned up a few times. J is TRBJ2-4 and V is TRBV15, with no clear D. The CDR3 loop spans 12 amino acids. CDR1 is LNHNV, CDR2 YYDKDF, per germline (reference sequence). V lost 0 bases to trimming and J lost 8 bases, with 5 bases between them. The CDR3 DNA follows: TGTGCCACCAGCAGAGATGCGGACATTCAGTACTTC. Protein product: CATSRDADIQYF. The full variable domain, with the rest looked up from reference TRBV15 and TRBJ2-4, is DAMVIQNPRYQVTQFGKPVTLSCSQTLNHNVMYWYQQKSSQAPKLLFHYYDKDFNNEADTPDNFQSRRPNTSFCFLDIRSPGLGDTAMYLCATSRDADIQYFGAGTRLSVL.

The rearrangement uses TRBV5-4 and TRBJ2-5; D perhaps matches TRBD2 (6 bases). Trimming took off 5 bases at V and 2 bases at J, with 13 bases between the two ends. The CDR3 has 14 amino acids. CDR1 and CDR2 (germline): SGHNT, YYREEE (reference sequence). CDR3 bases: TGTGCCAGCAGGGCGGAGGGAGGACAAGAGACCCAGTACTTC. It is translated as CASRAEGGQETQYF.

This clone appeared a few times. J is TRBJ2-3 and V is TRBV1; TRBD2 was called by the table and not checked on the DNA. TRBV1 represents a pseudogene. The CDR3 loop spans 19 amino acids. The CDR3 sequence: CTSSRPRLGDYPSTDTQYF. As DNA, the CDR3 is TGCACCAGCAGCCGCCCCCGTCTTGGGGACTACCCTAGCACAGATACGCAGTATTTT.

The chain carries TRBV5-5 and TRBJ1-2; 7 bases line up with TRBD1. J was trimmed by 6 bases and V by 2 bases; bases with no gene match: 10. Germline V gene sequence: CDR1 SGHKS, CDR2 YYEKEE (reference sequence). There are 15 residues in the CDR3. The CDR3 spells CASSFLTDREDGYTF. In nucleotides, the CDR3 is TGTGCCAGCAGCTTCCTCACTGACAGGGAGGATGGCTACACCTTC.

This clone showed up just a few times. V is TRBV30 and J is TRBJ1-2, with D uncertain. This CDR3 region has 12 residues. CDR1 is GTSNPN and CDR2 is SVGIG in the germline V gene (reference sequence). V lost 2 bases and J 6 bases, leaving 10 bases between the germline ends. For the CDR3, the DNA is TGTGCCTGGAGTATCCAGGTCCATGGCTACACCTTC. Translating gives CAWSIQVHGYTF.

The chain couples TRBV5-1 to TRBJ2-4, with 9 nucleotides matching TRBD1. The CDR3 has 15 amino acids. V lost 4 bases to trimming and J lost 8 bases; unmatched junction nucleotides: 10. Looked up from germline, CDR1 is SGHRS and CDR2 is YFSETQ. CDR3 amino acids: CASSNTGGSRDIQYF. CDR3 sequence (DNA): TGCGCCAGCAGCAACACAGGGGGCTCAAGGGACATTCAGTACTTC.

The sample holds a few counts of this clone. The genes are TRBV18 and TRBJ1-1; D is possibly TRBD1 (5 bases). Per germline, CDR1 KGHSH and CDR2 LQKENI. V dropped 3 bases and J dropped 8 bases, with 13 bases sitting between them. The CDR3 contains 13 residues. Here the CDR3 DNA reads TGTGCCAGCTCACCTCTCGGCCAGGGAGAAGCTTTCTTT. It encodes CASSPLGQGEAFF.

V usage is TRBV7-2 and J usage is TRBJ2-3, with unresolved D. The CDR3 has 13 residues. The germline V and J ends were trimmed by 6 bases and 5 bases, with 12 bases remaining between them. Germline values: CDR1 SGHTA, CDR2 FQGNSA. CDR3 residues: CASSSGPVDTQYF. CDR3 coding DNA: TGTGCCAGCAGTTCTGGCCCTGTAGATACGCAGTATTTT.

This clone has only a few counts. The chain is built from TRBV25-1 and TRBJ1-1, with 7 nucleotides matching TRBD1. Germline-derived CDR1 and CDR2 are MGHDK and SYGVNS. V shed 6 bases, J shed 0 bases, and the junction held 7 bases outside the gene matches. This CDR3 comprises 15 residues. The chain's CDR3 is CASSQPGQLNTEAFF. In DNA, the CDR3 is TGTGCCAGCAGCCAACCGGGACAGTTGAACACTGAAGCTTTCTTT. The whole variable domain, remainder taken from reference TRBV25-1 and TRBJ1-1, is EADIYQTPRYLVIGTGKKITLECSQTMGHDKMYWYQQDPGMELHLIHYSYGVNSTEKGDLSSESTVSRIRTEHFPLTLESARPSHTSQYLCASSQPGQLNTEAFFGQGTRLTVV.

This clone was recorded a few times. The chain has TRBV5-1 and TRBJ2-5; TRBD1 matches 7 bases. The junction had 12 bases not matched to a gene; V was cut back by 5 bases and J by 5 bases. This CDR3 has 15 amino acids. Germline V CDR1 and CDR2: SGHRS, YFSETQ. CDR3 loop: CASRTTGTVVETQYF. CDR3 sequence (DNA): TGCGCCAGCAGAACAACCGGGACAGTGGTGGAGACCCAGTACTTC. Based on the CDR3 plus reference TRBV5-1 and TRBJ2-5, the full variable domain is KAGVTQTPRYLIKTRGQQVTLSCSPISGHRSVSWYQQTPGQGLQFLFEYFSETQRNKGNFPGRFSGRQFSNSRSEMNVSTLELGDSALYLCASRTTGTVVETQYFGPGTRLLVL.

The rearrangement joins TRBV27 to TRBJ1-1; no clear D. The CDR3 runs to 12 residues. The germline V gene has CDR1 MNHEY and CDR2 SMNVEV (reference sequence). V lost 4 bases and J lost 5, with 8 bases in between. The CDR3: CASSSRATEAFF. For the CDR3, the DNA is TGTGCCAGCAGTTCCCGGGCTACTGAAGCTTTCTTT.

This clone has a handful of counts. The V gene is TRBV6-1, the J gene TRBJ2-3, with 7 bases that match TRBD1. V lost 3 bases and J lost 2; bases outside the gene matches: 5. CDR3 length: 15 amino acids. CDR1 is MNHNS and CDR2 is SASEGT in the germline V gene. The CDR3 sequence: CASSEGQTFTDTQYF. The CDR3 DNA is TGTGCCAGCAGTGAGGGACAGACCTTCACAGATACGCAGTATTTT.

This clone was counted only a few times. The chain joins TRBV5-4 to TRBJ1-5; no definite D call. In germline, CDR1 is SGHNT, CDR2 YYREEE (reference sequence). This CDR3 comprises 16 residues. V was pared by 3 bases and J by 1 base, with 14 bases between. CDR3 bases: TGTGCCAGCAGCTCGAGCCCCGACCTAAGCAATCAGCCCCAGCATTTT. It is translated as CASSSSPDLSNQPQHF.

The gene calls are TRBV4-3 and TRBJ1-2, with a weak D call TRBD1 (5 bases). The CDR3 contains 16 residues. Trimming took off 0 bases at V and 2 bases at J, with 13 bases between the two ends. The germline gives CDR1 LGHNA, CDR2 YSLEER. The CDR3 is CASSQEGSGRNYGYTF. CDR3 DNA: TGCGCCAGCAGCCAAGAAGGGTCAGGGAGGAACTATGGCTACACCTTC.

This clone was observed a few times. This rearrangement joins TRBV6-5 to TRBJ1-6; the D is unclear. V was pared by 6 bases and J by 14 bases, with 20 bases between. Per the germline V gene, CDR1 is MNHEY and CDR2 is SVGAGI. There are 14 residues in the CDR3. As DNA, the CDR3 is TGTGCCAGCAGCCCGTCCTATACCAATCAAGCCCTCCACTTT. Translated: CASSPSYTNQALHF.

The chain recombines TRBV5-1 with TRBJ2-1; 11 bases are a match to TRBD1. The V gene's germline CDR1 is SGHRS and CDR2 YFSETQ. V shed 1 base and J 12 bases; nucleotides not matched to a gene: 6. The CDR3 is made up of 14 amino acids. The CDR3 coding sequence is TGCGCCAGCAGCTTGCTAGGACAGGGGGCCGCGCAGTTCTTC. Its translation is CASSLLGQGAAQFF.

The rearrangement uses TRBV18 and TRBJ1-1; 8 bases match TRBD1. CDR3 size: 14 residues. Per the germline V gene, CDR1 is KGHSH and CDR2 is LQKENI. After removal of 5 bases from V and 1 base from J, the junction contained 3 bases not matched to a gene. The CDR3 is CASSKGQGNTEAFF. CDR3 bases: TGTGCCAGCTCAAAAGGACAGGGGAACACTGAAGCTTTCTTT.

This clone showed up just a few times. V gene TRBV5-4 combines with J gene TRBJ2-2; D is perhaps TRBD1 (5 bases). V was clipped by 3 bases and J by 4 bases, with 13 bases between them. CDR1 and CDR2 (germline): SGHNT, YYREEE (reference sequence). The CDR3 length is 15 residues. The DNA of the CDR3 is TGTGCCAGCAGCTCCCGCCAGGGCTCCACCGGGGAGCTGTTTTTT. This gives the protein CASSSRQGSTGELFF.

This clone appeared a few times. The chain uses TRBV7-6 and TRBJ2-7; 9 bases align to TRBD1. V lost 0 bases and J lost 0; bases outside the gene matches: 6. Germline V CDR1 and CDR2: SGHVS, FNYEAQ. This CDR3 has 17 residues. CDR3 sequence reads: CASSLAFGTGISYEQYF. In DNA form, the CDR3 reads TGTGCCAGCAGCTTAGCGTTCGGGACAGGGATCTCCTACGAGCAGTACTTC.

In this sample, this clone turned up a few times. This rearrangement joins TRBV4-3 to TRBJ1-5; D is perhaps TRBD1 (5 bases). The CDR3 has 15 amino acids. Germline CDR1 and CDR2: LGHNA and YSLEER. V lost 3 bases, J lost 3 bases, and 12 bases lay in between. The CDR3: CASSQSHGTNQPQHF. Written as DNA, the CDR3 is TGCGCCAGCAGCCAGTCTCACGGGACCAATCAGCCCCAGCATTTT.

This clone was detected a few times. This chain uses TRBV7-2 with TRBJ2-7; D remains unclear. V was shortened by 1 base and J by 12 bases, with 16 bases between the two germline ends. The germline gives CDR1 SGHTA, CDR2 FQGNSA. The CDR3 has 13 residues. The CDR3 DNA sequence: TGTGCCAGCAGCTTAGTTGGTTCACGAGTGCGGTACTTC. This translates into CASSLVGSRVRYF.

The genes are TRBV9 and TRBJ2-1; the D gene is possibly TRBD1 (5 bases). Trimming took 0 bases from V and 1 from J, leaving 11 bases between them. From germline, CDR1 is SGDLS and CDR2 YYNGEE. The CDR3 contains 16 residues. CDR3 region: CASSVGNRRSYNEQFF. As DNA, the CDR3 is TGTGCCAGCAGCGTAGGCAACAGGCGTTCCTACAATGAGCAGTTCTTC. Drawing the rest from reference TRBV9 and TRBJ2-1, the complete variable domain is DSGVTQTPKHLITATGQRVTLRCSPRSGDLSVYWYQQSLDQGLQFLIQYYNGEERAKGNILERFSAQQFPDLHSELNLSSLELGDSALYFCASSVGNRRSYNEQFFGPGTRLTVL.

This clone was found a few times. This chain joins TRBV6-4 and TRBJ2-3, with 7 bases identical to TRBD1. V trimming: 6 bases; J trimming: 3 bases; junction bases outside the gene matches: 3. Germline V gene lookup returns CDR1 MRHNA and CDR2 SNTAGT. The CDR3 has 13 residues. The CDR3: CASRKQGTDTQYF. In DNA form, the CDR3 reads TGTGCCAGCAGGAAACAGGGGACAGATACGCAGTATTTT.